The clone carrying this T cell receptor beta chain was seen once. The entry originates in a study of blood T cell repertoires in COVID-19. Study-wide context: Italy, Spain and the United States were the sources of the convalescent and acute COVID-19 samples.

How the authors handled the data: Nucleated cell number was recorded as an estimate derived from reference gene primer amplification. Only in-frame clones appear in the TCRdb table, and some are missing; sequencing was by immunoSEQ multiplex PCR. From that table come the V and J calls and clone size; the DNA was used to work out D and trimming. The table has approximately 200,000 clones, around 90% seen once; the top ten hold 10% to 12%. V lost 5 bases and J 2 bases, leaving 9 bases between the germline ends. CDR1 is LNHDA, CDR2 SQIVND, per germline (reference sequence). The length of the CDR3 is 13 residues. Individuals drawn from approximately 26 US areas were roughly 18 to 89 years old. Cohorts were determined from participant-reported clinical history.

This TCR was recovered from a man between 25 and 39 years old who had recovered from COVID-19. Sequences were obtained from PBMCs or T cells enriched from blood (not recorded which). The chain carries TRBV19 and TRBJ1-2, with a tentative D call TRBD1 (5 bases). CDR3: CASSWGENYGYTF. The CDR3 nucleotides read TGTGCCAGTAGTTGGGGGGAGAACTATGGCTACACCTTC.